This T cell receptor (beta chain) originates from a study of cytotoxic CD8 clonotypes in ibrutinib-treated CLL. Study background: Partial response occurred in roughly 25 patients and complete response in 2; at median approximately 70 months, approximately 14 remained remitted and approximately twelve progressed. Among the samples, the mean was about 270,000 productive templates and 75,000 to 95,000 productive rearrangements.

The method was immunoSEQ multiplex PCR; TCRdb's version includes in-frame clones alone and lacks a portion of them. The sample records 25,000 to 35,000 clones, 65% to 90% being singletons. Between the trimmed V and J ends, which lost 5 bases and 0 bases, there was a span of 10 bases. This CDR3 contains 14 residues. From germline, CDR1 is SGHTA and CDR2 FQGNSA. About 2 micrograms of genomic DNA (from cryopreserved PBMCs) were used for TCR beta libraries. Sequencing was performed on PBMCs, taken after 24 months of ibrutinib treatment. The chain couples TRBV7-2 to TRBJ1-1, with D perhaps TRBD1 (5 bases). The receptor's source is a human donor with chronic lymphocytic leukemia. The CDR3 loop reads CASSTRGMNTEAFF. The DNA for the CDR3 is TGTGCCAGCAGCACTAGGGGTATGAACACTGAAGCTTTCTTT.